This T cell receptor (beta chain) was found in a study of shared clonotypes between healthy human individuals. In the study overall: With ages of 18 to 49, the donors were a couple of women and three men.

In the original analysis: Without quality scores, immunoSEQ junctional reads could not be filtered like full-length reads. Assay used: immunoSEQ multiplex PCR; TCRdb lists only in-frame clones, some missing. V, J and clone size are those of that table, while D and trimming were read from the DNA. Among some 2,500,000 clones listed, roughly 90% were seen once. The healthy adult donors were HIV-negative and reported no recent acute infections or vaccinations. V was clipped by 5 bases and J by 6 bases, with 14 bases between them. This CDR3 contains 13 residues. In germline, CDR1 is MGHDK, CDR2 SYGVNS. The TCR comes from a man younger than 35 in good health. Some clones in this sample may be carry-over from other donors' samples. Sequenced: naive CD4+ T cells from PBMCs. The subset denotes: CD45RA+ positively selected. The V call is TRBV25-1, the J call TRBJ2-7; D may correspond to TRBD1 or TRBD2 (5 bases each). The CDR3 region is CASSLSWGSEQYF. The CDR3 DNA reads as TGTGCCAGCAGTCTATCTTGGGGGAGCGAGCAGTACTTC.